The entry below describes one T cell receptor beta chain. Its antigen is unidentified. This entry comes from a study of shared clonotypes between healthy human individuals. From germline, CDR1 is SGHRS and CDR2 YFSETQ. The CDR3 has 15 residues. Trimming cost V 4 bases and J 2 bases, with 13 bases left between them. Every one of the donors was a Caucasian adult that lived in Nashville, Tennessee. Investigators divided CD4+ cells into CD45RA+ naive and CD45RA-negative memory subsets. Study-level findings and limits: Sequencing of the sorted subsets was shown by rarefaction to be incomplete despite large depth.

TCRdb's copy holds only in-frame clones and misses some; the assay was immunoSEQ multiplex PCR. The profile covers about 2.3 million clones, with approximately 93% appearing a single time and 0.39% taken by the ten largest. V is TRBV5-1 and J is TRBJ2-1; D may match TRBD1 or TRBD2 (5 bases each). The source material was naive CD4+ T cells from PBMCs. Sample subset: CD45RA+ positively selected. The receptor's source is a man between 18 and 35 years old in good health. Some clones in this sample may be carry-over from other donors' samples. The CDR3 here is CASSNGDVAYNEQFF. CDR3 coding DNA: TGCGCCAGCAGCAATGGGGACGTAGCCTACAATGAGCAGTTCTTC.